The 32 T cell receptor beta chains reported below all come from one sample, sequenced in a study of cytomegalovirus exposure and HLA in healthy donors. PCR primers comprised 60 Vbeta and 13 Jbeta primers. Only in-frame clones appear in the TCRdb table, and some are missing; sequencing was by immunoSEQ multiplex PCR. The table records some 150,000 clones, approximately 90% of them present only once. Material for sequencing was PBMCs. All receptors come from a woman aged 25 to 39 in good health and CMV-seronegative.

The CDR3 bases are TGCGCCAGCAGCCAAGGACAGTTCCAATCCGGGGAGCTGTTTTTT. Its translation: CASSQGQFQSGELFF. V is TRBV4-1 and J is TRBJ2-2; possibly TRBD1 for D (5 bases). This CDR3 has 15 amino acids. Germline V lookup: CDR1 MGHRA, CDR2 YSYEKL. Trimming shortened V by 1 base and J by 6 bases, and 12 bases separated the two germline ends.

This chain links TRBV28 with TRBJ2-1, with a weak D call TRBD2 (6 bases). This CDR3 is built from 14 residues. Germline CDR1 is MDHEN and CDR2 is SYDVKM. V lost 8 bases, J lost 3 bases, and 14 bases lay in between. In nucleotides, the CDR3 is TGTGCCAGCGTTGGGGGAGGTTACTACAATGAGCAGTTCTTC. Its protein is CASVGGGYYNEQFF.

This clone showed up just once. The chain links TRBV6-5 to TRBJ2-2; 7 positions agree with TRBD2. The V segment lost 0 bases and the J segment 3 bases; nucleotides outside the gene matches: 4. The germline V gene encodes CDR1 MNHEY and CDR2 SVGAGI. CDR3 size: 16 residues. The CDR3 sequence: CASSYSSSGYTGELFF. The CDR3 DNA sequence: TGTGCCAGCAGTTACTCGTCTAGCGGCTACACCGGGGAGCTGTTTTTT.

This chain joins TRBV25-1 and TRBJ2-7, with 7 bases aligning to TRBD2. Per germline, CDR1 MGHDK and CDR2 SYGVNS. The CDR3 loop spans 13 amino acids. The V segment lost 9 bases and the J segment 7 bases; nucleotides outside the gene matches: 12. The CDR3 region is CASTEGGGREQYF. CDR3 DNA: TGTGCCAGTACTGAAGGCGGGGGTCGGGAGCAGTACTTC.

This sequence joins TRBV6-6 and TRBJ2-2; no reliable D call. The CDR3 has 13 amino acids. The V end lost 8 bases, the J end lost 1 base, and 8 bases lay between the germline ends. The germline V gene has CDR1 MNHNY and CDR2 SVGAGI (reference sequence). CDR3 region: CASWQVNTGELFF. Written as DNA, the CDR3 is TGTGCCAGCTGGCAGGTGAACACCGGGGAGCTGTTTTTT.

The V gene is TRBV5-3, the J gene TRBJ2-3, with a tentative D call TRBD2 (6 bases). TRBV5-3 is recorded as an ORF, its role being uncertain. The V gene lost 6 bases and the J gene lost 3 bases, with 11 bases spanning the gap. This CDR3 spans 13 amino acids. CDR3 DNA: TGTGCCAGAACCGGGACTGGTACAGATACGCAGTATTTT. The encoded protein is CARTGTGTDTQYF.

J is TRBJ1-2 and V is TRBV23-1; D remains unclear. TRBV23-1 has ORF status, its function being uncertain. The CDR3 is made up of 13 amino acids. V lost 2 bases and J lost 4, with 8 bases in between. In DNA form, the CDR3 reads TGCGCCAGCAGTCAACGGGTCAGCTATGGCTACACCTTC. The encoded protein is CASSQRVSYGYTF.

The rearrangement uses TRBV28 and TRBJ2-7, with 9 bases that match TRBD1. V was pared by 6 bases and J by 8 bases, with 14 bases of the junction left unmatched. The CDR3 extends over 15 amino acids. Germline V gives CDR1 MDHEN, CDR2 SYDVKM. The CDR3 spells CASSIGTGRSGKQYF. The CDR3 region has the DNA TGTGCCAGCAGCATTGGGACAGGGAGGTCGGGGAAGCAGTACTTC.

The J gene is TRBJ1-2, the V gene TRBV5-1; TRBD1 aligns across 8 bases. The CDR3 is made up of 15 amino acids. Germline V gene data show CDR1 as SGHRS and CDR2 as YFSETQ. Trimming cost V 4 bases and J 2 bases; bases outside gene matches: 7. The CDR3 spells CASSRWDRTNYGYTF. In DNA form, the CDR3 reads TGCGCCAGCAGCCGGTGGGACAGGACGAACTATGGCTACACCTTC.

The chain couples TRBV19 to TRBJ1-2; D is uncertain. The V gene's germline CDR1 is LNHDA and CDR2 SQIVND (reference sequence). Trimming removed 6 bases at V and 2 bases at J, with 10 bases between. CDR3 size: 13 residues. CDR3 coding DNA: TGTGCCAGTAGAGTGCCCGGGAACTATGGCTACACCTTC. Translating it yields CASRVPGNYGYTF.

The chain has TRBV9 and TRBJ2-1, with TRBD2 as a possible D gene (5 bases). Germline V gene sequence: CDR1 SGDLS, CDR2 YYNGEE. The length of the CDR3 is 13 residues. The V and J ends lost 3 bases and 9 bases respectively, with 13 bases between them. The DNA for the CDR3 is TGTGCCAGCAGCGAGCTGGGGAGAAGTGAGCAGTTCTTC. Translating it yields CASSELGRSEQFF.

This clone was observed a single time. This sequence joins TRBV30 and TRBJ1-2; D unclear. V shed 1 base and J shed 6 bases, with 15 bases lying between them. CDR1 and CDR2 (germline): GTSNPN, SVGIG (reference sequence). This CDR3 region has 14 residues. CDR3 loop: CAWSDQLSPDGYTF. CDR3 DNA sequence: TGTGCCTGGAGTGATCAACTATCCCCCGATGGCTACACCTTC.

The chain employs TRBV10-3 and TRBJ1-1; 9 bases line up with TRBD1. Germline trimming cut 6 bases from V and 5 bases from J; bases unmatched to any gene: 10. Looked up from germline, CDR1 is ENHRY and CDR2 is SYGVKD. The CDR3 has 15 amino acids. The CDR3 nucleotides read TGTGCCATCAGACACACCGGGACAGGGCTGACTGAAGCTTTCTTT. Translation: CAIRHTGTGLTEAFF.

Here the CDR3 DNA reads TGTGCCAGCAGCCCCCCGGACTACACTGAGGGCTACACCTTC. It yields the protein CASSPPDYTEGYTF. This chain uses TRBV7-6 with TRBJ1-2; D call uncertain. The germline CDR1 and CDR2 sequences are SGHVS and FNYEAQ. There are 14 residues in the CDR3. V lost 5 bases to trimming and J lost 8 bases, with 18 bases between them. Together with reference TRBV7-6 and TRBJ1-2, the CDR3 gives the full variable domain: GAGVSQSPRYKVTKRGQDVALRCDPISGHVSLYWYRQALGQGPEFLTYFNYEAQQDKSGLPNDRFSAERPEGSISTLTIQRTEQRDSAMYRCASSPPDYTEGYTFGSGTRLTVV.

V is TRBV10-2 and J is TRBJ2-7, with a tentative D call TRBD2 (5 bases). This CDR3 has 16 amino acids. CDR1 is WSHSY and CDR2 is SAAADI in the germline V gene. V dropped 8 bases and J dropped 4 bases, with 24 bases sitting between them. The CDR3 DNA reads TGCGCCAGCTCCAAATTCGGGGTCGGCACTTGGTACGAGCAGTACTTC. Translation: CASSKFGVGTWYEQYF.

The gene calls are TRBV6-5 and TRBJ1-2; D possibly corresponds to TRBD1 (6 bases). The V end lost 5 bases, the J end lost 6 bases, and 13 bases lay between the germline ends. The CDR3 is 13 amino acids. Germline V gene sequence: CDR1 MNHEY, CDR2 SVGAGI. CDR3 protein: CASSPNRADGYTF. DNA for the CDR3: TGTGCCAGCAGTCCAAACAGGGCGGATGGCTACACCTTC.

Comments on this clone: The sample contains more than one DNA sequence encoding this CDR3. V usage is TRBV5-6 and J usage is TRBJ1-3; D perhaps matches TRBD1 (6 bases). The ends were cut back, 1 base at V and 2 bases at J, with 13 bases in the middle. In germline, CDR1 is SGHDT, CDR2 YYEEEE. The CDR3 loop spans 16 amino acids. The CDR3 here is CASSLIQGSAGNTIYF. In nucleotides, the CDR3 is TGTGCCAGCAGCTTGATCCAGGGGTCGGCTGGAAACACCATATATTTT.

The chain links TRBV7-2 to TRBJ2-7; 7 nucleotides align to TRBD2. After removal of 3 bases from V and 5 bases from J, the junction contained 7 bases not matched to a gene. Germline-derived CDR1 and CDR2 are SGHTA and FQGNSA. This CDR3 has 14 residues. The CDR3 DNA follows: TGTGCCAGCAGCTTGGTAGGACTAGTGGACGAGCAGTACTTC. It is translated as CASSLVGLVDEQYF. Filled out from reference TRBV7-2 and TRBJ2-7, the complete variable domain reads GAGVSQSPSNKVTEKGKDVELRCDPISGHTALYWYRQSLGQGLEFLIYFQGNSAPDKSGLPSDRFSAERTGGSVSTLTIQRTQQEDSAVYLCASSLVGLVDEQYFGPGTRLTVT.

The CDR3 DNA follows: TGTGCCAGCACCCGGGACAGAGTTAACTATGGCTACACCTTC. Translating gives CASTRDRVNYGYTF. The rearrangement links TRBV6-1 to TRBJ1-2; 7 nucleotides align to TRBD1. The CDR3 is 14 amino acids. Germline assignment: CDR1 MNHNS and CDR2 SASEGT. After removal of 7 bases from V and 1 base from J, the junction contained 6 bases not matched to a gene.

The chain recombines TRBV7-9 with TRBJ1-6; D remains ambiguous. The CDR3 consists of 15 residues. Germline V gene sequence: CDR1 SEHNR, CDR2 FQNEAQ (reference sequence). V was cut by 2 bases and J by 8 bases, with 13 bases left in between. CDR3 in amino acids: CASSLREGRYSPLHF. In nucleotides, the CDR3 is TGTGCCAGCAGCTTAAGGGAGGGTCGTTATTCACCCCTCCACTTT.

The V gene is TRBV5-6, the J gene TRBJ1-4, with D possibly being TRBD1 (6 bases). Germline lookup yields CDR1 SGHDT and CDR2 YYEEEE. V was pared by 5 bases and J by 4 bases, with 15 bases between. The CDR3 sequence is 15 residues long. The CDR3 here is CASRRGQNFNEKLFF. The CDR3 DNA sequence: TGTGCCAGCAGGCGAGGACAGAATTTTAATGAAAAACTGTTTTTT.

The chain recombines TRBV9 with TRBJ2-1; the D gene is possibly TRBD2 (6 bases). V lost 0 bases and J 3 bases, leaving 10 bases between the germline ends. The germline V gene encodes CDR1 SGDLS and CDR2 YYNGEE. The CDR3 runs to 15 residues. The CDR3, as DNA: TGTGCCAGCAGCGTAGAACTAGCCGTCTACAATGAGCAGTTCTTC. Translating it yields CASSVELAVYNEQFF.

As to this clone: Germline is not matched at one junction end, which may reflect a read error. The chain employs TRBV2 and TRBJ1-3; D might be TRBD1 (6 bases). The germline V gene has CDR1 SNHLY and CDR2 FYNNEI. The CDR3 is 16 amino acids. This chain's CDR3 is CASREDSGVLGNTIYF. CDR3 nucleotide sequence: TGTGCCAGCAGGGAAGATTCAGGGGTTTTAGGAAACACCATATATTTT.

V and J are TRBV7-6 and TRBJ1-1; 7 nucleotides align to TRBD1. The CDR3 totals 14 residues. Germline V gives CDR1 SGHVS, CDR2 FNYEAQ. J was trimmed by 5 bases and V by 1 base; bases with no gene match: 4. As DNA, the CDR3 is TGTGCCAGCAGCTTAGTCTACAGGGGAACTGAAGCTTTCTTT. This translates into CASSLVYRGTEAFF. The variable domain in full, with the rest retrieved from reference TRBV7-6 and TRBJ1-1, is GAGVSQSPRYKVTKRGQDVALRCDPISGHVSLYWYRQALGQGPEFLTYFNYEAQQDKSGLPNDRFSAERPEGSISTLTIQRTEQRDSAMYRCASSLVYRGTEAFFGQGTRLTVV.

V is TRBV28 and J is TRBJ1-5; D uncertain. Germline V gene lookup returns CDR1 MDHEN and CDR2 SYDVKM. The CDR3 is 16 residues long. Trimming took off 3 bases at V and 4 bases at J, with 16 bases between the two ends. CDR3 nucleotides: TGTGCCAGCAGTTTCCGCCCGCGGCTCCGGAATCAGCCCCAGCATTTT. Residues: CASSFRPRLRNQPQHF.

The chain links TRBV6-5 to TRBJ1-6; 12 nucleotides agree with TRBD1. CDR1 is MNHEY, CDR2 SVGAGI, per germline. V gave up 6 bases and J gave up 10 bases; unmatched junction bases: 7. This CDR3 comprises 15 residues. For the CDR3, the DNA is TGTGCCAGCAGCCCCGGGACAGGGGGCGCATCACCCCTCCACTTT. Its translation is CASSPGTGGASPLHF.

The chain employs TRBV28 and TRBJ2-1; 10 bases map to TRBD2. This CDR3 is built from 18 residues. Trimming removed 2 bases from V and 6 bases from J; junction bases left unmatched: 13. CDR1 MDHEN and CDR2 SYDVKM come from the germline V gene. The CDR3 sequence: CASSLVASSGRFLNEQFF. The CDR3 nucleotides are TGTGCCAGCAGTTTAGTCGCCAGTAGCGGGAGGTTTCTCAATGAGCAGTTCTTC.

The chain is built from TRBV15 and TRBJ1-5; tentatively, D is TRBD1 (6 bases). The germline V and J ends were trimmed by 5 bases and 0 bases, with 11 bases remaining between them. CDR3 length: 15 amino acids. Germline CDR1 and CDR2: LNHNV and YYDKDF (reference sequence). Here the CDR3 reads CATSWTAYSNQPQHF. CDR3 nucleotides: TGTGCCACCAGCTGGACAGCATATAGCAATCAGCCCCAGCATTTT.

The rearrangement uses TRBV5-4 and TRBJ2-3, with D uncertain. The germline V gene encodes CDR1 SGHNT and CDR2 YYREEE (reference sequence). This CDR3 comprises 20 residues. The ends were cut back, 2 bases at V and 2 bases at J, with 27 bases in the middle. CDR3 in amino acids: CASSFPPTRPRPDFTDTQYF. The DNA for the CDR3 is TGTGCCAGCAGCTTTCCTCCGACTCGGCCCAGACCTGATTTCACAGATACGCAGTATTTT.

V is TRBV11-3 and J is TRBJ2-1, with 7 positions matching TRBD2. The CDR3 extends over 15 amino acids. The germline V gene encodes CDR1 SGHNT and CDR2 YENEEA. V was clipped by 4 bases and J by 6 bases; unmatched bases: 9. Here the CDR3 DNA reads TGTGCCAGCAGCTGGGGTGATGGGGGGGGCAATGAGCAGTTCTTC. Translated: CASSWGDGGGNEQFF.

This clone is a singleton in its sample. CDR3 sequence (DNA): TGTGCCAGCAGTTTTATAAGTCCCGTCGGTGTCAATGAGCAGTTCTTC. This codes for CASSFISPVGVNEQFF. The chain combines TRBV28 with TRBJ2-1; D call uncertain. Trimming cost V 3 bases and J 6 bases, with 18 bases left between them. Germline assignment: CDR1 MDHEN and CDR2 SYDVKM. There are 16 residues in the CDR3.

V gene TRBV4-1 combines with J gene TRBJ1-3, with no clear D. This CDR3 is built from 17 residues. V was pared by 1 base and J by 0 bases, with 13 bases between. The germline CDR1 and CDR2 sequences are MGHRA and YSYEKL. CDR3 bases: TGCGCCAGCAGCCAAGTGGGCCGAAAGCCCTCTGGAAACACCATATATTTT. It encodes CASSQVGRKPSGNTIYF.